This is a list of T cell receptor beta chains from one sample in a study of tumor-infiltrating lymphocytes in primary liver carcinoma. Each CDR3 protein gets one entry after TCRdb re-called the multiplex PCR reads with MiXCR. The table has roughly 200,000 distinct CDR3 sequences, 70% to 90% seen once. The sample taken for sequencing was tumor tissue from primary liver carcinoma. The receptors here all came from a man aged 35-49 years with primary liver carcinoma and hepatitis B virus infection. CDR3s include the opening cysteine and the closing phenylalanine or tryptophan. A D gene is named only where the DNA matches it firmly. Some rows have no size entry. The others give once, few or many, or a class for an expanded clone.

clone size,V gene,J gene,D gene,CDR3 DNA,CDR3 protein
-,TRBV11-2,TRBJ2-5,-,TGTGCCAGCAGCCCTATCTTAATTCAGGGTACTGGGCGGGAGACCCAGTACTTC,CASSPILIQGTGRETQYF
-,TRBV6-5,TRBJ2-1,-,TGTGCCAGCAGTTACTCCAGGGCGGCGGGGCCCTCCTACAATGAGCAGTTCTTT,CASSYSRAAGPSYNEQFF
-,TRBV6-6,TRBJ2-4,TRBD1,TGTGCCAGCAGGCCAGGACAGGGTACTAGGAACGTTCATTACTTC,CASRPGQGTRNVHYF
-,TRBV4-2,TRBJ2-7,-,TGTGGCAATAGCCAAGGAACGCACTCAAAAGGCTACGAGCAGTACTTC,CGNSQGTHSKGYEQYF
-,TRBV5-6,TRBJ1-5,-,TGTGCCAGTAGCTTGGTGGATGAGCCCCAGCATTTT,CASSLVDEPQHF
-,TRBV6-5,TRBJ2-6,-,TGTGCCACATTTAACTCTGGGACCAACGTCCTGACTTTC,CATFNSGTNVLTF
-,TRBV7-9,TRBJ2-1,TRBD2,TGTGCCAGCAGCTTAGTGGTGGGAGGGAGGAATGAGCAGTTCTTC,CASSLVVGGRNEQFF
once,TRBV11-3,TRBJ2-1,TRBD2,TGTGCCAGCAACACCCGGACTAGCGGGCTGTACAATGAGCAGTTCTTC,CASNTRTSGLYNEQFF
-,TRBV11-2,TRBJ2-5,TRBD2,TGTGCCAGCAGCTTACCCGTGCAGGGAGGGGAATCCCAGTACTTC,CASSLPVQGGESQYF
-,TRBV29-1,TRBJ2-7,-,TGCAGCGCCATGACATCTGAGTCCGGCACTCCCTATGAGCAGTACTTC,CSAMTSESGTPYEQYF
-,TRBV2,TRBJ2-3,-,TGTGCCAGCAAGAGGGTGGCAGATACGCAGTATTTT,CASKRVADTQYF
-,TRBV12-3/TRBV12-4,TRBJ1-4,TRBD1,TGTGCCAGCAGTCTGACAGGGACTGAAAAACTGTTTTTT,CASSLTGTEKLFF
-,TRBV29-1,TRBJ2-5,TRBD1,TGCAGCGTGTGGGGGACAGGTGAGACCCGGTACTTC,CSVWGTGETRYF
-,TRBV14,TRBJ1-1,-,TGTGCCAGCAGCCAAGCAGATTTTAACACTGAAGCTTTATTT,CASSQADFNTEALF
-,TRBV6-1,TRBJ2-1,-,TGTGCCAGCAGTGTGGACACGGGGTTTAGCGATGAGCAGTTCTTC,CASSVDTGFSDEQFF
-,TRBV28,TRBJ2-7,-,TGTGCCAGCAGTTCAACTAGCCATAGCTACGAGCACTACTTC,CASSSTSHSYEHYF
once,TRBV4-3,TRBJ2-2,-,TGCGCCAGCAGCCACCAACCATATGGGGATGAGCCCGGGGAGATGTCTTTT,CASSHQPYGDEPGEMSF
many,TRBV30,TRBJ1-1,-,TGTGCCTGGACTACAAATCTAGCTTTCTTT,CAWTTNLAFF
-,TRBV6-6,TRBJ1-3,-,TGTGCCAGCAATCCCGAGGGGGGCTCTGGAAACACCATATATTTT,CASNPEGGSGNTIYF
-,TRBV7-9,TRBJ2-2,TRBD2,TGTGCCAGCAACGGCAGGGTAGCGGGGGAGCTCTTTTTT,CASNGRVAGELFF
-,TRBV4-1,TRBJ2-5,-,TGCGCCAGCAGCCAAGATTTTAACCCGATATCGGGGACCCAGTACTTC,CASSQDFNPISGTQYF
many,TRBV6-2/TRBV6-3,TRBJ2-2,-,TGTGCCAGCACTACCCCCGGGGGCGGGAGCCCCGGGGAGCTGTTTTTT,CASTTPGGGSPGELFF
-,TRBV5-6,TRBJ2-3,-,TGTGTCAACAGCTTGGAGGTAGCCCGGTTCACAGATACGCAGTATTTT,CVNSLEVARFTDTQYF
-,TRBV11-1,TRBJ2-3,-,TGTGCCAGCAGCTCTGGGGGAAACTCTGTTGGAGCCCACACAGATAAACAGTATTTT,CASSSGGNSVGAHTDKQYF
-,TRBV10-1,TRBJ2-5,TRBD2,TGCGCCAGAAGTGAGACGCGGGAGCAAGAGACCCAGTACTTC,CARSETREQETQYF
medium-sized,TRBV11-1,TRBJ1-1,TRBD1,TGTGCCAGCACCGGGACAGACTTGAACACTGAAGCTTTCTTT,CASTGTDLNTEAFF
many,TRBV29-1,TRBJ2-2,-,TGCAGCGTAAAGGGATCCGGGGAGCTGTTTTTT,CSVKGSGELFF
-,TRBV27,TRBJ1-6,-,TGTGCCAGCAGCGGACTGGATTATTCACCCCTCCACTTT,CASSGLDYSPLHF
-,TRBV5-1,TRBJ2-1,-,TGCGCCAACAGCGGTATTGCTGCCTCCCACAATAAGCAGTTCTTC,CANSGIAASHNKQFF
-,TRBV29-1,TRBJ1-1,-,TGCAGCGTTGGTGGAGAATTGGGTATGAACACAGAAGCTTTCTTT,CSVGGELGMNTEAFF
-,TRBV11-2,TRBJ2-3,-,TGTGCCGGCAGCCTTTATCAGGGAGATACGCAGTATTTT,CAGSLYQGDTQYF
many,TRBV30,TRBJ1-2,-,TGTGCCTGGAGTGTACAAGGGGTGCACTATGGCTACACCTTC,CAWSVQGVHYGYTF
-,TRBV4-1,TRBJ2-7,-,TGCTCCAGCAGCCAATTAAACCAGATCTGCGAGCAGTACTTC,CSSSQLNQICEQYF
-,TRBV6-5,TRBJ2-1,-,TGTGCCAGCAGTCTAGAGGGGTTCTACAATGAGCGGTTCTTC,CASSLEGFYNERFF
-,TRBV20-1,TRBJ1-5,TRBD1,TGCAGTGCTACAACAGGGGTCGAGCAGCCCCAGCATTTT,CSATTGVEQPQHF
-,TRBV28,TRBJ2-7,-,TGTGACAGCAGTCCTCGACAGGAGTACTACGAGCTGTACTTC,CDSSPRQEYYELYF
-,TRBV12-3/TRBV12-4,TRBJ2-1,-,TGTGCCACCAGTCTCGGACGGAAAAATGAGCAGTTCTTC,CATSLGRKNEQFF
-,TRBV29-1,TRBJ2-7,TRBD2,TGCAGCGTCGGGACTAGCGGGAAGTCTGGGGAGCAGCACTTC,CSVGTSGKSGEQHF
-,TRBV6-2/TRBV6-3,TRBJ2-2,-,TGTGCCAGTACTACCCTCGGGGACGGGAGCCCCGGGGAACTGTTTTTT,CASTTLGDGSPGELFF
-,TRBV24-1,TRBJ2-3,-,TGTGCCACCAGTGATCCGGAATCAACCGCGGGCACAGATACGCAGTATTTT,CATSDPESTAGTDTQYF
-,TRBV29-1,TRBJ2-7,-,TGTAGCGTTGAAGAAGAGGGGAAACCCTACGAGCAGTACTTC,CSVEEEGKPYEQYF
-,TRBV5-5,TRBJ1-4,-,TGTGCCAGCAGCTTATTCATAGGGGAAGGTGTAAAACTGTTTTTT,CASSLFIGEGVKLFF
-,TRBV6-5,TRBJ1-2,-,TGTGCCAGCAGTTCCGAGATCGGGGTCTTCAACTATGGCTACACCTTC,CASSSEIGVFNYGYTF
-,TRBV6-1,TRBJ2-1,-,TGTGCCAGCAGTTTCGGACACGAATACAATGAGCAGTTTTTC,CASSFGHEYNEQFF
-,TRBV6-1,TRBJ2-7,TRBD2,TGTGCCAGCAGTGAAGAGGGTCTAGCGGGAGGCTACGAGCACTACTTC,CASSEEGLAGGYEHYF
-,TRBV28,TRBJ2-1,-,TGTGCCAGCAGCCTCGGGAGCGGATTCTACAATGAGCGGTTTTTC,CASSLGSGFYNERFF
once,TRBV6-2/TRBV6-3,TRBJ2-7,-,TGTGCCAGCAGTGGATACGGGGAGTACGGCGAGCACTACTTC,CASSGYGEYGEHYF
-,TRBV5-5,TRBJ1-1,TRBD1,TGTGCCAGCATCTTAGTCGGTGGGACAGGGCGGAACACTGAAGCTTTCTTT,CASILVGGTGRNTEAFF
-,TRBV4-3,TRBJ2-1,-,TGCGCCAGCAGCCAAAATCTGCAGAGGGCGTACTACAATGAGCAGTTCTTC,CASSQNLQRAYYNEQFF
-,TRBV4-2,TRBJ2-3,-,TGTGCTAACAGCAGTTTTGAGGGGAGCATAGATACGCAGTATTTT,CANSSFEGSIDTQYF
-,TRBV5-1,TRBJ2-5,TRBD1,TGCGCCAGCAGCTCGGTAGACAGGGCACGGGATACCCAGTACTTC,CASSSVDRARDTQYF
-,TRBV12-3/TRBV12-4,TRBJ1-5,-,TGTGCCAGCAGGCGGGGCACCGCAGTAAATCAGGCCCAGCATTTT,CASRRGTAVNQAQHF
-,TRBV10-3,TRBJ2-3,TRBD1,TGTGGGATCAGTGCTGGCAGGGGGCGCACAGATACGCAGTATTTT,CGISAGRGRTDTQYF
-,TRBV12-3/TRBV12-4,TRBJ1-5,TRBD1,TGTCCCAGCATATTCGGGATAGGGGGCCATCAGCCCCAGCATTTT,CPSIFGIGGHQPQHF
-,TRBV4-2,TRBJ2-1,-,TGTGCCAGCAGCCAGGAGGCGGTCTGGGCCTACAATGAGCAGTTCTTC,CASSQEAVWAYNEQFF